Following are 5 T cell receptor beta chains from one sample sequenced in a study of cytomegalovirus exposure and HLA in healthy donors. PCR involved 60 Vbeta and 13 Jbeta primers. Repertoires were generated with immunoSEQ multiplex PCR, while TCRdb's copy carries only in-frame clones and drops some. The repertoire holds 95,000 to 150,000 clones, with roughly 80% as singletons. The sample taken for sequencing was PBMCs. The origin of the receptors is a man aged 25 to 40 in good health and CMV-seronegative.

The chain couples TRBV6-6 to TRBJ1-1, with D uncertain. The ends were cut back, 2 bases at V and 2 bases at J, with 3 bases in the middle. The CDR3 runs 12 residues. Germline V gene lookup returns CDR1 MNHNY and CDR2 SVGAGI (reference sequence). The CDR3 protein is CASSYVNTEAFF. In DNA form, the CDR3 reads TGTGCCAGCAGTTACGTAAACACTGAAGCTTTCTTT.

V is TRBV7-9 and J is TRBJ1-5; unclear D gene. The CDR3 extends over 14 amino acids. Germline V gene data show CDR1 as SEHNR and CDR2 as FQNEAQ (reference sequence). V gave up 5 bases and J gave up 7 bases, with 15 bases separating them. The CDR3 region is CASSTSAGGQPQHF. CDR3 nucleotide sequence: TGTGCCAGCAGCACCTCCGCGGGTGGACAGCCCCAGCATTTT. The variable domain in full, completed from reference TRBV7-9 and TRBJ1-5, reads DTGVSQNPRHKITKRGQNVTFRCDPISEHNRLYWYRQTLGQGPEFLTYFQNEAQLEKSRLLSDRFSAERPKGSFSTLEIQRTEQGDSAMYLCASSTSAGGQPQHFGDGTRLSIL.

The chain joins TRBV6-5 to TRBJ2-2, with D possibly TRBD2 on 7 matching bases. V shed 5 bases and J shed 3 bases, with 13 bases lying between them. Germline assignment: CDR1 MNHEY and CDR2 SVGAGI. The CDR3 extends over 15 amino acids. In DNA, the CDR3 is TGTGCCAGCAGTAGGGGGGGTTCGGACACCGGGGAGCTGTTTTTT. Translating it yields CASSRGGSDTGELFF.

The CDR3 nucleotides are TGTGCCAGCAGTGGAGACAGTGAAAAACTGTTTTTT. This codes for CASSGDSEKLFF. The V and J genes are TRBV2 and TRBJ1-4; tentative D call: TRBD1 (5 bases). The CDR3 covers 12 residues. Trimming cost V 4 bases and J 7 bases, with 7 bases left between them. CDR1 SNHLY and CDR2 FYNNEI come from the germline V gene.

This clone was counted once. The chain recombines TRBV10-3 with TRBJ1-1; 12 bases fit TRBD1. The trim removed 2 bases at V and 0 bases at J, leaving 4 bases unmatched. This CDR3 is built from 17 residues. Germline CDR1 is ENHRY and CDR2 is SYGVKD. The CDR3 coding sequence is TGTGCCATCAGTGAGGGGACAGGGGGCGTACTGAACACTGAAGCTTTCTTT. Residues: CAISEGTGGVLNTEAFF.